The clone carrying this T cell receptor (beta chain) was counted between two and nine times. V was clipped by 6 bases and J by 6 bases; unmatched bases: 7. CDR1 and CDR2 from the germline V gene are SNHLY and FYNNEI. The CDR3 has 14 amino acids. The sample belongs to a study of T cell changes during pregnancy in multiple sclerosis. The repertoire was sequenced with immunoSEQ multiplex PCR; TCRdb's copy has only in-frame clones and lacks some. The table shows some 99,000 clones, with 80% to 95% occurring only once. The receptor was derived from a female donor with multiple sclerosis, enrolled in a pregnancy study. V gene TRBV2 combines with J gene TRBJ1-1; 10 nucleotides match TRBD1. This specimen was peripheral blood, taken after pregnancy. The CDR3 loop is CASSLRQGAPEAFF. DNA of the CDR3: TGTGCCAGCAGCCTAAGACAGGGGGCCCCTGAAGCTTTCTTT.